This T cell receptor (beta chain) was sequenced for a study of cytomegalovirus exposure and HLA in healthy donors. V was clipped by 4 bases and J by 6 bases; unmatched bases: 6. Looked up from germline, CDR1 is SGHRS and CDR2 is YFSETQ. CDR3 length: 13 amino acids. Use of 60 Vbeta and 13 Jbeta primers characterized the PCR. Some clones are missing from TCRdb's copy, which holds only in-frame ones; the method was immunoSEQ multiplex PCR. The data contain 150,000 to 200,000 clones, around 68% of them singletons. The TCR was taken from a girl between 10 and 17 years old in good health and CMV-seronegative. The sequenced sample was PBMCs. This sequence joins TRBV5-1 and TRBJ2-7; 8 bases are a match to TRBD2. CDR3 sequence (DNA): TGCGCCAGCAGCGTCCGACTAGCGAGCGAGCAGTACTTC. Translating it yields CASSVRLASEQYF.